Following are 20 T cell receptor beta chains from one sample sequenced in a study of T cell responses to AZD1222 COVID-19 vaccine. Only in-frame clones appear in the TCRdb table, and some are missing; sequencing was by immunoSEQ multiplex PCR. The sample carries about 120,000 clones, roughly 90% recorded once. The input for sequencing was peripheral blood, taken on day 0 of AZD1222 vaccination. These TCRs come from an adult in good health.

The chain combines TRBV1 with TRBJ2-5. TRBV1 is marked as a pseudogene. This CDR3 is built from 12 residues. CDR3 DNA: TGCACCAGCAGCCAAGAGGGAGAGACCCAGTACTTC. It codes for CTSSQEGETQYF.

The CDR3 DNA follows: TGTGCCACCAGGTCCCAACAGGGTAAGGGAACAGATACGCAGTATTTT. This sequence encodes CATRSQQGKGTDTQYF. The chain is built from TRBV10-3 and TRBJ2-3; perhaps TRBD1 as D (6 bases). Germline CDR1 reads ENHRY; CDR2 reads SYGVKD. The CDR3 sequence is 16 residues long. Trimming shortened V by 10 bases and J by 3 bases, and 23 bases separated the two germline ends.

This chain connects TRBV19 to TRBJ1-1; D is uncertain. V shed 3 bases and J shed 1 base, with 12 bases lying between them. This CDR3 contains 15 residues. In germline, CDR1 is LNHDA, CDR2 SQIVND (reference sequence). The CDR3 spells CASSIVFAGNTEAFF. DNA for the CDR3: TGTGCCAGTAGTATCGTATTTGCGGGGAACACTGAAGCTTTCTTT.

The V and J genes are TRBV7-9 and TRBJ1-4; TRBD1 matches 7 bases. The CDR3 has 16 amino acids. J gave up 7 bases and V 0 bases, and 8 bases lay outside the gene matches. Per the germline V gene, CDR1 is SEHNR and CDR2 is FQNEAQ (reference sequence). The CDR3: CASSLARQAGGEKLFF. The CDR3 DNA follows: TGTGCCAGCAGCTTAGCGCGTCAGGCAGGGGGTGAAAAACTGTTTTTT.

This clone was counted a single time. The genes are TRBV3-1 (or the pseudogene TRBV3-2) and TRBJ2-7; D is ambiguous. Trimming removed 0 bases at V and 6 bases at J, with 15 bases between. Germline assignment: CDR1 LGHDT and CDR2 YNNKEL (reference sequence). The CDR3 is 15 amino acids. The CDR3 region is CASSQDVARRSEQYF. In DNA form, the CDR3 reads TGTGCCAGCAGCCAAGATGTCGCTAGAAGGTCCGAGCAGTACTTC.

This chain connects TRBV6-6 to TRBJ1-2; no firm D call. The germline V and J ends were trimmed by 6 bases and 5 bases, with 25 bases remaining between them. The germline V gene has CDR1 MNHNY and CDR2 SVGAGI (reference sequence). The CDR3 is 17 residues long. The CDR3 bases are TGTGCCAGCAGGCGACACCAGGATCGATCCCCCCCTTATGGCTACACCTTC. Translating gives CASRRHQDRSPPYGYTF.

V and J are TRBV10-3 and TRBJ2-5, with 7 nucleotides matching TRBD2. V was clipped by 8 bases and J by 4 bases; unmatched bases: 1. CDR1 and CDR2 from the germline V gene are ENHRY and SYGVKD. The length of the CDR3 is 11 residues. CDR3 sequence reads: CAIGGGETQYF. The CDR3 nucleotides read TGTGCCATCGGGGGGGGAGAGACCCAGTACTTC.

The chain links TRBV9 to TRBJ1-2; no definite D call. Trimming removed 10 bases from V and 2 bases from J, with 9 bases in between. Germline CDR1 SGDLS, CDR2 YYNGEE. CDR3 length equals 11 residues. CDR3 loop: CAGGVNYGYTF. The CDR3 DNA reads as TGTGCCGGAGGAGTGAACTATGGCTACACCTTC.

This clone has only one observation. V gene TRBV5-4 combines with J gene TRBJ2-1; D gene unclear. Trimming took 4 bases from V and 2 from J, leaving 13 bases between them. Germline lookup yields CDR1 SGHNT and CDR2 YYREEE (reference sequence). CDR3 length: 15 amino acids. The CDR3 region is CASSPYKSPYNEQFF. The DNA for the CDR3 is TGTGCCAGCAGCCCTTACAAGAGCCCCTACAATGAGCAGTTCTTC.

The rearrangement links TRBV18 to TRBJ1-2, with D hard to call. The V gene's germline CDR1 is KGHSH and CDR2 LQKENI. Trimming pared 2 bases from V and 8 bases from J, leaving 15 bases between. The CDR3 runs 14 residues. CDR3 nucleotides: TGTGCCAGCTCACCAGACCGATCTGTTGGGGGCTACACCTTC. It codes for CASSPDRSVGGYTF.

The V and J genes are TRBV27 and TRBJ2-1; tentative D call: TRBD2 (6 bases). The CDR3 spans 13 residues. V lost 5 bases and J 8 bases, leaving 13 bases between the germline ends. Looked up from germline, CDR1 is MNHEY and CDR2 is SMNVEV (reference sequence). The CDR3: CASSPTSDYEQFF. The CDR3 coding sequence is TGTGCCAGCAGTCCGACTAGTGATTATGAGCAGTTCTTC.

The chain uses TRBV11-3 and TRBJ2-3, with 8 bases aligning to TRBD2. V was clipped by 0 bases and J by 3 bases; unmatched bases: 5. In germline, CDR1 is SGHNT, CDR2 YENEEA. The CDR3 loop spans 16 amino acids. In DNA, the CDR3 is TGTGCCAGCAGCTTAGAGGGCGGGGGGTCGACAGATACGCAGTATTTT. Protein product: CASSLEGGGSTDTQYF. The whole variable domain, filled in from reference TRBV11-3 and TRBJ2-3, reads EAGVVQSPRYKIIEKKQPVAFWCNPISGHNTLYWYLQNLGQGPELLIRYENEEAVDDSQLPKDRFSAERLKGVDSTLKIQPAELGDSAVYLCASSLEGGGSTDTQYFGPGTRLTVL.

This chain uses TRBV19 with TRBJ1-4; 7 bases match TRBD1. The CDR3 covers 14 residues. V lost 5 bases, J lost 8 bases, and 8 bases stayed unmatched. Germline values: CDR1 LNHDA, CDR2 SQIVND (reference sequence). CDR3 loop: CASSQGQLLEKLFF. The CDR3 bases are TGTGCCAGTAGTCAGGGACAGCTCCTCGAAAAACTGTTTTTT. Full variable domain (missing parts from reference TRBV19 and TRBJ1-4): DGGITQSPKYLFRKEGQNVTLSCEQNLNHDAMYWYRQDPGQGLRLIYYSQIVNDFQKGDIAEGYSVSREKKESFPLTVTSAQKNPTAFYLCASSQGQLLEKLFFGSGTQLSVL.

V gene TRBV7-2 combines with J gene TRBJ2-1; no firm D call. CDR1 and CDR2 from the germline V gene are SGHTA and FQGNSA. The CDR3 spans 15 residues. V was pared by 3 bases and J by 9 bases, with 18 bases between. Here the CDR3 reads CASSLNMLTGGEQFF. The CDR3 DNA is TGTGCCAGCAGCTTGAATATGCTAACCGGTGGTGAGCAGTTCTTC.

The chain uses TRBV9 and TRBJ2-2; D not resolved. This CDR3 has 14 residues. Per germline, CDR1 SGDLS and CDR2 YYNGEE. V lost 2 bases to trimming and J lost 3 bases, with 8 bases between them. The CDR3: CASSVNPYTGELFF. CDR3 in DNA: TGTGCCAGCAGCGTTAACCCGTACACCGGGGAGCTGTTTTTT.

V is TRBV4-1 and J is TRBJ1-2; 9 bases line up with TRBD1. This CDR3 spans 14 amino acids. The V gene end was trimmed by 0 bases and the J gene end by 6 bases; junction bases not matched to a gene: 2. Germline assignment: CDR1 MGHRA and CDR2 YSYEKL. The CDR3 DNA reads TGCGCCAGCAGCCAAGATAGGGACAGGGATGGCTACACCTTC. Amino acid sequence: CASSQDRDRDGYTF.

The chain is built from TRBV5-6 and TRBJ1-2, with 10 positions matching TRBD1. From germline, CDR1 is SGHDT and CDR2 YYEEEE. Unmatched junction bases numbered 8, after V lost 3 bases and J lost 6 bases. There are 15 residues in the CDR3. The CDR3: CASSYGGQGDHGYTF. In DNA, the CDR3 is TGTGCCAGCAGCTACGGAGGACAGGGGGATCATGGCTACACCTTC. Supplemented by reference TRBV5-6 and TRBJ1-2, the full variable domain reads DAGVTQSPTHLIKTRGQQVTLRCSPKSGHDTVSWYQQALGQGPQFIFQYYEEEERQRGNFPDRFSGHQFPNYSSELNVNALLLGDSALYLCASSYGGQGDHGYTFGSGTRLTVV.

The chain has TRBV3-1 (or the pseudogene TRBV3-2) and TRBJ1-1, with a weak D call TRBD1 (6 bases). The length of the CDR3 is 17 residues. CDR1 LGHDT and CDR2 YNNKEL come from the germline V gene (reference sequence). V lost 1 base to trimming and J lost 4 bases, with 19 bases between them. The CDR3 coding sequence is TGTGCCAGCAGCCAAGGAACAGGGAGATTGGGACTCACTGAAGCTTTCTTT. Its protein is CASSQGTGRLGLTEAFF.

The V gene is TRBV12-3 or TRBV12-4, the J gene TRBJ1-5; maybe TRBD1 (5 bases). This CDR3 has 13 residues. Trimming took off 7 bases at V and 5 bases at J, with 12 bases between the two ends. The DNA for the CDR3 is TGTGCCAGCACCCTGTCAGGGTATCAGCCCCAGCATTTT. This gives the protein CASTLSGYQPQHF.

The chain combines TRBV30 with TRBJ1-1; possible D gene TRBD1, 6 bases. The CDR3 is made up of 12 amino acids. Germline lookup yields CDR1 GTSNPN and CDR2 SVGIG (reference sequence). The V gene lost 2 bases and the J gene lost 5 bases, with 9 bases spanning the gap. CDR3 loop: CAWSWGLTEAFF. The CDR3 nucleotides are TGTGCCTGGAGTTGGGGGCTTACTGAAGCTTTCTTT.